This T cell receptor beta chain was recovered during a study of response to subunit inactivated influenza vaccine. In TCRdb, the RT-PCR reads were re-called with MiXCR into one record per CDR3 protein. The table has a few hundred thousand distinct CDR3 sequences, about 15% seen once; the top ten hold around 10%. This clonotype has at least ten counts. This CDR3 has 13 amino acids. Trimming at V came to 8 bases and at J to 12 bases, leaving 13 bases not matched to a gene. The sample in question was PBMCs from blood, obtained roughly 12 days after vaccination. The TCR was taken from a man aged 50 to 60 who received an inactivated influenza vaccine. The V and J genes are TRBV12-3 or TRBV12-4 and TRBJ2-1, with 7 positions matching TRBD2. The CDR3 sequence: CASLLAAPLGQFF. CDR3 sequence (DNA): TGTGCCAGCCTCCTAGCGGCCCCCCTCGGGCAGTTCTTC.